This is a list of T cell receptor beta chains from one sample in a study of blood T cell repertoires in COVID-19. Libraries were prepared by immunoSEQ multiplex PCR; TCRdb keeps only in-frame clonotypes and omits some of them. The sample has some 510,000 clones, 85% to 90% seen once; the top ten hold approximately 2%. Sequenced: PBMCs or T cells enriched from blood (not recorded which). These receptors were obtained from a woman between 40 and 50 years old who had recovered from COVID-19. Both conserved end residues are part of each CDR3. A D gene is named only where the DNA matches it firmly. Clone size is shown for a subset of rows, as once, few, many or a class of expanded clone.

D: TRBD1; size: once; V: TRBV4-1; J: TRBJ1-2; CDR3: CASSQVGGDSYGYTF; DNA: TGCGCCAGCAGCCAAGTAGGAGGGGACAGCTATGGCTACACCTTC
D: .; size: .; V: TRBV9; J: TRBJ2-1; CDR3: CASSVAGRPDNEQFF; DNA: TGTGCCAGCAGCGTAGCGGGTCGACCTGACAATGAGCAGTTCTTC
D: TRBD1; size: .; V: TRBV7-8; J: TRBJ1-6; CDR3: CASSSRTGGSSPLHF; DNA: TGTGCCAGCAGCTCCCGGACAGGGGGTAGTTCACCCCTCCACTTT
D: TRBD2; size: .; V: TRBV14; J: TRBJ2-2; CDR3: CASSQDPAGSSTRTGELFF; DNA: TGTGCCAGCAGCCAAGACCCAGCGGGAAGTTCGACAAGGACCGGGGAGCTGTTTTTT
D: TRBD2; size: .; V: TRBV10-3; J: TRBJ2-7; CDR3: CAISELGQGGLAGSYEQYF; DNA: TGTGCCATCAGTGAATTGGGACAGGGTGGACTAGCGGGATCCTACGAGCAGTACTTC
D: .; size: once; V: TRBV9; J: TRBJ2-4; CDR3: CASSLISQGNIQYF; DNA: TGTGCCAGCAGCCTAATTAGTCAGGGAAACATTCAGTACTTC
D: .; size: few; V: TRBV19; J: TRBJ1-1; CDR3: CASSPRGRTEAFF; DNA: TGTGCCAGTAGCCCCAGGGGACGCACTGAAGCTTTCTTT
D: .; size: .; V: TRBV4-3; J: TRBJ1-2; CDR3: CASSHGGKGLNYGYTF; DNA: TGCGCCAGCAGCCACGGTGGGAAGGGGTTGAACTATGGCTACACCTTC
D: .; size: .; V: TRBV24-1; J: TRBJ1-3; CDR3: CATSGHNSGNTIYF; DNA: TGTGCCACCAGTGGACACAACTCTGGAAACACCATATATTTT
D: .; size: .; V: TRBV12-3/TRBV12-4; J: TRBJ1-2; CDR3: CASSLRGYTF; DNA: TGTGCCAGCAGTTTGAGGGGCTACACCTTC
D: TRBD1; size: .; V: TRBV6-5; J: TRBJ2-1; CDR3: CASSYGTGEFF; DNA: TGTGCCAGCAGTTACGGGACAGGGGAGTTCTTC
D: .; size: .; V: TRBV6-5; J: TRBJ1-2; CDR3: CASSSSTAVYYGYTF; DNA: .
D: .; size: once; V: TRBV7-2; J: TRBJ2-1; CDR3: CASEQSSYNEQFF; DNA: TGTGCCAGCGAACAGAGCTCCTACAATGAGCAGTTCTTC
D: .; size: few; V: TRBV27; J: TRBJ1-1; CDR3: CASSLYDRGTEAFF; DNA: TGTGCCAGCAGTTTATACGACAGAGGCACTGAAGCTTTCTTT
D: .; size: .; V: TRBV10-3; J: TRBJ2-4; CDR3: CAISESFQRSTKNIQYF; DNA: TGTGCCATCAGTGAGTCATTCCAGCGGAGCACCAAAAACATTCAGTACTTC
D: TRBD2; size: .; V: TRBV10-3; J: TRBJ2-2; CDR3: CAISDREDTGELFF; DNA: TGTGCCATCAGTGACCGGGAGGACACCGGGGAGCTGTTTTTT
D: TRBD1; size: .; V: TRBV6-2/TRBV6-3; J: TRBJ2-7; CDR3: CASSRDRGPGEQYF; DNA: TGTGCCAGCAGCCGGGACAGGGGTCCGGGGGAGCAGTACTTC
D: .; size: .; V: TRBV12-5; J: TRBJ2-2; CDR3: CASGLAVTRPNTGELFF; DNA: TGTGCTAGTGGTTTGGCGGTTACCCGCCCGAACACCGGGGAGCTGTTTTTT
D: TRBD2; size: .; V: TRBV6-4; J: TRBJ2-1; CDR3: CASSEGTSGFNEQFF; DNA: TGTGCCAGCAGTGAGGGGACTAGCGGGTTCAATGAGCAGTTCTTC
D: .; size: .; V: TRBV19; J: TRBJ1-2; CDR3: CASSIWQAGGYTF; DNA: TGTGCCAGTAGTATATGGCAGGCGGGTGGCTACACCTTC
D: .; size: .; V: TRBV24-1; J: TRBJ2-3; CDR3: CATSGAASTDTQYF; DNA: TGTGCCACCAGTGGGGCAGCTAGCACAGATACGCAGTATTTT
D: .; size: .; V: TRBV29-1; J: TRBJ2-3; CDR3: CSVVTPRSTDTQYF; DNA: TGCAGCGTTGTGACTCCCCGGTCCACAGATACGCAGTATTTT
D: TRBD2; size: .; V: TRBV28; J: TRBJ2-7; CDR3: CASNQLAGGPYEQYF; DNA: TGTGCCAGCAATCAGCTAGCGGGAGGGCCGTATGAGCAGTACTTC
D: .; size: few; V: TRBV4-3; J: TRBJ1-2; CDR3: CASSEGLTENYGYTF; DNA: TGCGCCAGCAGCGAGGGACTTACAGAGAACTATGGCTACACCTTC
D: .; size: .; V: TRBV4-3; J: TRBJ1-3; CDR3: CASSQLGGSGNTIYF; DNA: TGCGCCAGCAGCCAACTAGGGGGATCTGGAAACACCATATATTTT
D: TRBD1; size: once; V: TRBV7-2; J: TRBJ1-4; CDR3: CASSLTGKREKLFF; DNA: TGTGCCAGCAGCTTGACAGGGAAGAGGGAAAAACTGTTTTTT
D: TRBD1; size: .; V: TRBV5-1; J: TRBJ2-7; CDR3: CASSHRDRGYEQYF; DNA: TGCGCCAGCAGCCACCGGGACAGGGGTTACGAGCAGTACTTC